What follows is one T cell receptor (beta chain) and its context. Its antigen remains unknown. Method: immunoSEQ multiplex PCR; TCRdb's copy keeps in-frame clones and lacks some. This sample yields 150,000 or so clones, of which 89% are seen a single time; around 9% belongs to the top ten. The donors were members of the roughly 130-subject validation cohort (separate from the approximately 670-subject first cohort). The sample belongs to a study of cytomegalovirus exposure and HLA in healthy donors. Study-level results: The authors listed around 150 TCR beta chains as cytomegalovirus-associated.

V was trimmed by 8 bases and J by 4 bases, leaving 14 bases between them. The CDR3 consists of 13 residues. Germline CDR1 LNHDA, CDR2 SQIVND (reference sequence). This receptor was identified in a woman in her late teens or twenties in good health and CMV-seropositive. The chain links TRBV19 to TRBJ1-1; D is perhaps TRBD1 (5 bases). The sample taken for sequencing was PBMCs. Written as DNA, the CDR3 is TGTGCCAGTGGGTCACAGGCCGGCACTGAAGCTTTCTTT. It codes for CASGSQAGTEAFF.